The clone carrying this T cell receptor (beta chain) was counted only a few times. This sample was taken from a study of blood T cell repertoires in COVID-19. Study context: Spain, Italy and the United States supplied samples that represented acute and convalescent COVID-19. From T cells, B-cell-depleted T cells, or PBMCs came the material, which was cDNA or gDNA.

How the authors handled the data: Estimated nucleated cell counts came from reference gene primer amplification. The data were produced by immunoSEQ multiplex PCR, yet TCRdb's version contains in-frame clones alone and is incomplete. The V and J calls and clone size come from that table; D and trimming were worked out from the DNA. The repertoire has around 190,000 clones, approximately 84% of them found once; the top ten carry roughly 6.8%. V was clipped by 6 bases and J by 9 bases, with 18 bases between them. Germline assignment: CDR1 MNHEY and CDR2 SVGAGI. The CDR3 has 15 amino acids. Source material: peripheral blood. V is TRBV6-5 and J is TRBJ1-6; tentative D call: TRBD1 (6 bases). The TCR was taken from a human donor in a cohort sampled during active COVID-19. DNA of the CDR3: TGTGCCAGCAGCGGGGCCGCAGGGGTAGGTTCACCCCTCCACTTT. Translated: CASSGAAGVGSPLHF.